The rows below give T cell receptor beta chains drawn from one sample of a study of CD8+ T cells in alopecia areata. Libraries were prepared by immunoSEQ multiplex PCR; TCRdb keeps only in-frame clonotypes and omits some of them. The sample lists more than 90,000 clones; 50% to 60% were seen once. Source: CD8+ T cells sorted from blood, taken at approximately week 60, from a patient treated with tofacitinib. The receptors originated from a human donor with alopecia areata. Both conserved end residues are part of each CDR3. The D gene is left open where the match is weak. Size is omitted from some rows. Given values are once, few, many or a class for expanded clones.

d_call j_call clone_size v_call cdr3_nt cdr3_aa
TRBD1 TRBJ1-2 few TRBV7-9 TGTGCCAGCAGCTTAGTTCAGACAGGGGACTATGGCTACACCTTC CASSLVQTGDYGYTF
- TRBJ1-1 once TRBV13 TGTGCCAGCAGCCTACCAACGGTAGCTTTCTTT CASSLPTVAFF
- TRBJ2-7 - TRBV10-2 TGCGCCAGCAGTGAATCCCCGGGAAACGAGCAGTACTTC CASSESPGNEQYF
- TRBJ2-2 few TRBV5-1 TGCGCCAGCAGCTTAACCCGCTCCGCCCGGGTTTTT CASSLTRSARVF
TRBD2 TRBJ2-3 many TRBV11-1 TGTGCCAGCAGCCCGGGGGGGCCTGCAGATACGCAGTATTTT CASSPGGPADTQYF
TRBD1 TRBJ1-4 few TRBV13 TGTGCCAGCAGCCTCGGGACAGGTGGAGAAAAACTGTTTTTT CASSLGTGGEKLFF
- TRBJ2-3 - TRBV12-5 TGTGCTAGTGGTTTGACCTTTCAGAGGGGCACAGATACGCAGTATTTT CASGLTFQRGTDTQYF
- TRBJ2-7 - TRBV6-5 TGTGCCAGCAGTCCAGTCCCGGGGGCCTACGAGCAGTACTTC CASSPVPGAYEQYF
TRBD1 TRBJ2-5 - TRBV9 TGTGCCAGCAGCGTAGCCGGGACAGCGAAGGAGACCCAGTACTTC CASSVAGTAKETQYF
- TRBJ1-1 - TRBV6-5 TGTGCCAGCAGTTACCGGTACAGGGCTGAAGCTTTCTTT CASSYRYRAEAFF
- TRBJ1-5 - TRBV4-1 TGCGCCAGCAGCCAAGGAACAGAGTCGTGGCAGCCCCAGCATTTT CASSQGTESWQPQHF
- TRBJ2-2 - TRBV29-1 TGCAGCGTTGAATTTGGGGCCAGGGAGGCCGGGGAGCTGTTTTTT CSVEFGAREAGELFF
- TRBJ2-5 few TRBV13 TGTGCCAGCAGCCCCCGGGGGAGCGGAACGGAGACCCAGTACTTC CASSPRGSGTETQYF